The 25 T cell receptor beta chains below all came from one sample that was sequenced in a study of cytomegalovirus exposure and HLA in healthy donors. Researchers ran the PCR with 60 Vbeta and 13 Jbeta primers. Profiled with immunoSEQ multiplex PCR; TCRdb holds only in-frame clones, not every one. This sample carries 130,000 to 150,000 clones, around three quarters of them seen once, and the ten largest clones take nearly 7%. Source material: PBMCs. These receptors were obtained from a man between 35 and 55 years old in good health and CMV-seropositive.

This chain uses TRBV14 with TRBJ2-5; 9 nucleotides match TRBD1. CDR1 SGHDN and CDR2 FVKESK come from the germline V gene. V was clipped by 1 base and J by 5 bases; unmatched bases: 5. The CDR3 is made up of 15 amino acids. CDR3 protein: CASSQVTGGMETQYF. CDR3 nucleotide sequence: TGTGCCAGCAGCCAAGTCACAGGGGGCATGGAGACCCAGTACTTC.

V and J are TRBV28 and TRBJ2-1, with 10 bases aligning to TRBD1. V lost 6 bases, J lost 4 bases, and 6 bases stayed unmatched. Germline V lookup: CDR1 MDHEN, CDR2 SYDVKM. CDR3 size: 15 residues. The CDR3 reads CASRPMGQGYNEQFF. The CDR3 DNA sequence: TGTGCCAGCAGGCCCATGGGACAGGGGTACAATGAGCAGTTCTTC.

The chain uses TRBV6-5 and TRBJ1-2; TRBD1 matches at 8 bases. The V segment lost 6 bases and the J segment 2 bases; nucleotides outside the gene matches: 8. Germline V gives CDR1 MNHEY, CDR2 SVGAGI. The length of the CDR3 is 15 residues. As DNA, the CDR3 is TGTGCCAGCAGAATACACAGGGGGGCCAACTATGGCTACACCTTC. Residues: CASRIHRGANYGYTF.

The genes are TRBV5-5 and TRBJ1-3; no clear D gene. CDR1 is SGHKS and CDR2 is YYEKEE in the germline V gene (reference sequence). This CDR3 is 16 amino acids long. The V and J ends lost 0 bases and 2 bases respectively, with 12 bases between them. The DNA of the CDR3 is TGTGCCAGCAGCTTGGGCAGACTAGCAGCTGGAAACACCATATATTTT. It is translated as CASSLGRLAAGNTIYF. Complete variable domain (other parts from reference TRBV5-5 and TRBJ1-3): DAGVTQSPTHLIKTRGQQVTLRCSPISGHKSVSWYQQVLGQGPQFIFQYYEKEERGRGNFPDRFSARQFPNYSSELNVNALLLGDSALYLCASSLGRLAAGNTIYFGEGSWLTVV.

This sequence joins TRBV5-1 and TRBJ2-7; TRBD1 matches 9 bases. CDR1 SGHRS and CDR2 YFSETQ come from the germline V gene. Trimming at V came to 4 bases and at J to 3 bases, leaving 5 bases not matched to a gene. The CDR3 is 14 amino acids. CDR3 coding DNA: TGCGCCAGCAGCACAGACAGGGGGGACTACGAGCAGTACTTC. Translation: CASSTDRGDYEQYF.

The V call is TRBV5-4, the J call TRBJ1-1; 10 bases map to TRBD1. This CDR3 is 17 amino acids long. J gave up 4 bases and V 3 bases, and 12 bases lay outside the gene matches. Germline values: CDR1 SGHNT, CDR2 YYREEE (reference sequence). The CDR3: CASSWGGQGSRSTEAFF. The CDR3 DNA reads TGTGCCAGCAGCTGGGGGGGACAGGGGTCCCGGAGCACTGAAGCTTTCTTT. Filled out from reference TRBV5-4 and TRBJ1-1, the complete variable domain reads ETGVTQSPTHLIKTRGQQVTLRCSSQSGHNTVSWYQQALGQGPQFIFQYYREEENGRGNFPPRFSGLQFPNYSSELNVNALELDDSALYLCASSWGGQGSRSTEAFFGQGTRLTVV.

The V call is TRBV10-3, the J call TRBJ2-7; 10 bases are shared with TRBD1. J was trimmed by 3 bases and V by 10 bases; bases with no gene match: 12. The CDR3 has 15 residues. The germline CDR1 and CDR2 sequences are ENHRY and SYGVKD. The CDR3 DNA reads as TGTGCCACCCGGGATGACAGGGGGCGCTTCTACGAGCAGTACTTC. Its protein is CATRDDRGRFYEQYF.

This clone was counted between two and nine times. The rearrangement joins TRBV6-6 to TRBJ2-3; unclear D gene. There are 12 residues in the CDR3. V was clipped by 0 bases and J by 9 bases, with 7 bases between them. Germline CDR1 reads MNHNY; CDR2 reads SVGAGI (reference sequence). CDR3: CASSYSAETQYF. CDR3 sequence (DNA): TGTGCCAGCAGTTACTCGGCGGAGACGCAGTATTTT.

The chain employs TRBV7-9 and TRBJ2-3; D is perhaps TRBD1 (5 bases). CDR3 length: 13 residues. Trimming removed 5 bases from V and 8 bases from J, with 14 bases in between. Germline CDR1 is SEHNR and CDR2 is FQNEAQ (reference sequence). In nucleotides, the CDR3 is TGTGCCAGCAGCCCTACTCACCAGGGTACGCAGTATTTT. Its protein is CASSPTHQGTQYF.

In the case of this clone: A junction end diverges from the germline sequence, so it may reflect a read error. In the same sample, other DNA sequences code for this CDR3. The genes are TRBV4-3 and TRBJ1-1; 7 bases are a match to TRBD1. The germline V gene has CDR1 LGHNA and CDR2 YSLEER. The CDR3 has 17 amino acids. The CDR3 is CASSQESPGRGNTEAFF. The DNA for the CDR3 is TGCGCCAGCAGCCAAGAAAGTCCCGGCAGGGGGAACACTGAGGCTTTCTTT.

The rearrangement links TRBV6-5 to TRBJ2-1; 9 nucleotides line up with TRBD1. This CDR3 is built from 15 residues. With 4 bases clipped from V and 4 bases from J, the junction kept 5 bases outside the gene matches. Germline CDR1 MNHEY, CDR2 SVGAGI. As DNA, the CDR3 is TGTGCCAGCAGTTCTACAGGGGGCGCGTACAATGAGCAGTTCTTC. Its translation is CASSSTGGAYNEQFF.

The chain carries TRBV5-1 and TRBJ2-7; 7 nucleotides align to TRBD1. Germline V gives CDR1 SGHRS, CDR2 YFSETQ. The CDR3 is 15 residues long. The junction had 10 bases not matched to a gene; V was cut back by 7 bases and J by 0 bases. The CDR3 bases are TGCGCCAGCGCCCGGACAGGACCGCCCTCCTACGAGCAGTACTTC. Encoded protein: CASARTGPPSYEQYF.

CDR3 nucleotides: TGTGCCAGCAGCTTATCTGTGGGCCACGAGCAGTACTTC. Protein sequence: CASSLSVGHEQYF. This chain connects TRBV7-9 to TRBJ2-7; unclear D gene. Trimming shortened V by 2 bases and J by 5 bases, and 10 bases separated the two germline ends. The germline gives CDR1 SEHNR, CDR2 FQNEAQ (reference sequence). This CDR3 comprises 13 residues.

The rearrangement links TRBV7-9 to TRBJ2-1; D not resolved. V was trimmed by 5 bases and J by 0 bases, leaving 8 bases between them. The CDR3 sequence is 14 residues long. In germline, CDR1 is SEHNR, CDR2 FQNEAQ (reference sequence). The CDR3 loop is CASSLQLSYNEQFF. In nucleotides, the CDR3 is TGTGCCAGCAGCCTCCAACTCTCCTACAATGAGCAGTTCTTC.

V gene TRBV2 combines with J gene TRBJ2-3; 10 bases are a match to TRBD2. This CDR3 region has 15 residues. V gave up 5 bases and J gave up 6 bases; unmatched junction bases: 8. Germline V gene data show CDR1 as SNHLY and CDR2 as FYNNEI. CDR3 coding DNA: TGTGCCAGCAGTCGGACTAGCGGCCGCCCGGATACGCAGTATTTT. The encoded protein is CASSRTSGRPDTQYF.

This sequence joins TRBV7-9 and TRBJ2-1, with D hard to call. In germline, CDR1 is SEHNR, CDR2 FQNEAQ (reference sequence). V dropped 1 base and J dropped 0 bases, with 4 bases sitting between them. This CDR3 is built from 14 residues. CDR3 residues: CASSLGSSYNEQFF. The CDR3 DNA follows: TGTGCCAGCAGCTTAGGGAGCTCCTACAATGAGCAGTTCTTC.

The chain employs TRBV5-1 and TRBJ1-1; 10 bases are a match to TRBD1. The CDR3 length is 16 residues. The trim removed 4 bases at V and 1 base at J, leaving 7 bases unmatched. The germline gives CDR1 SGHRS, CDR2 YFSETQ. This CDR3 is CASSPGTGVRNTEAFF. In DNA form, the CDR3 reads TGCGCCAGCAGCCCCGGGACAGGGGTACGGAACACTGAAGCTTTCTTT.

The chain uses TRBV29-1 and TRBJ2-5; D remains unclear. The end of the DNA aligns better with TRBJ2-7, so the J call may be wrong. The CDR3 loop spans 12 amino acids. Germline CDR1 reads SQVTM; CDR2 reads ANQGSEA. In DNA form, the CDR3 reads TGCAGCGTTGAAGTTCCACCTTACGAGCAGTACTTC. Translated, it gives CSVEVPPYEQYF.

The chain uses TRBV4-3 and TRBJ2-1; 11 nucleotides align to TRBD2. V shed 3 bases and J 7 bases; nucleotides not matched to a gene: 11. Germline V gene sequence: CDR1 LGHNA, CDR2 YSLEER. CDR3 length: 17 amino acids. The CDR3 DNA reads as TGCGCCAGCAGCCACTTTGTTTCTAGCGGGAGGAAGAATGAGCAGTTCTTC. Its translation: CASSHFVSSGRKNEQFF.

This clone appeared once. The CDR3 coding sequence is TGCAGCGTTGAAGGGGCCCCGGGACTAGTATACAATGAGCAGTTCTTC. Protein product: CSVEGAPGLVYNEQFF. The chain joins TRBV29-1 to TRBJ2-1; 8 bases align to TRBD2. This CDR3 spans 16 amino acids. CDR1 is SQVTM, CDR2 ANQGSEA, per germline. Losses at the gene ends were 1 base for V and 4 bases for J; bases not matched to a gene: 9.

J is TRBJ2-2 and V is TRBV4-3; 9 nucleotides line up with TRBD1. CDR1 is LGHNA and CDR2 is YSLEER in the germline V gene. J was trimmed by 4 bases and V by 5 bases; bases with no gene match: 5. This CDR3 has 15 amino acids. The CDR3 nucleotides read TGCGCCAGCAGCTTTGGACAGGGGAGCACCGGGGAGCTGTTTTTT. Translated, it gives CASSFGQGSTGELFF.

The chain carries TRBV2 and TRBJ2-7, with 8 bases identical to TRBD2. With V trimmed by 4 bases and J by 7 bases, 9 bases remained unmatched. The CDR3 length is 14 residues. The germline V gene encodes CDR1 SNHLY and CDR2 FYNNEI. The CDR3 region is CASSGWAGGQEQYF. CDR3 DNA sequence: TGTGCCAGCAGTGGATGGGCGGGGGGACAAGAGCAGTACTTC.

The V call is TRBV19, the J call TRBJ1-1, with 11 bases lining up with TRBD1. Germline trimming cut 7 bases from V and 4 bases from J; bases unmatched to any gene: 11. The V gene's germline CDR1 is LNHDA and CDR2 SQIVND (reference sequence). This CDR3 is built from 16 residues. The CDR3 sequence is CASTIGQGALVTEAFF. CDR3 in DNA: TGTGCCAGTACTATCGGACAGGGGGCATTGGTCACTGAAGCTTTCTTT.

The genes are TRBV19 and TRBJ2-1, with 10 bases identical to TRBD2. Germline V gene data show CDR1 as LNHDA and CDR2 as SQIVND (reference sequence). The CDR3 contains 17 residues. J was trimmed by 10 bases and V by 2 bases; bases with no gene match: 14. The CDR3 reads CASSITSGVHYRVEQFF. The DNA for the CDR3 is TGTGCCAGTAGTATAACTAGCGGGGTTCATTACAGGGTCGAGCAGTTCTTC.

The chain uses TRBV7-2 and TRBJ2-2, with D maybe TRBD1 (6 bases). Trimming removed 5 bases at V and 4 bases at J, with 11 bases between. The CDR3 runs to 14 residues. Germline lookup yields CDR1 SGHTA and CDR2 FQGNSA. This CDR3 is CASSVQGITGELFF. The CDR3 DNA follows: TGTGCCAGCAGCGTCCAGGGGATCACCGGGGAGCTGTTTTTT.